There are a few counts of the clone carrying this T cell receptor (beta chain). One base away lies a much larger clone, so this may be a sequencing read error. The library came from three nested PCR rounds adapted from ARM-PCR protocols. TCRdb re-analysed the multiplex PCR reads in MiXCR, keeping a single row per CDR3 protein. The sample has 80,000 or so distinct CDR3 sequences, 65% to 85% seen once. No cell sorting was done before RNA was extracted from the tissue. This non-tumor lung sample came from over 3 cm beyond the tumor edge. Germline CDR1 and CDR2: MNHNY and SVGAGI (reference sequence). There are 16 residues in the CDR3. This sample stems from a study of tumor and adjacent non-tumor tissue in lung cancer.

The sequenced material came from distant non-tumor lung tissue. J is TRBJ2-7 and V is TRBV6-6, with TRBD2 matching 11 bases. The origin of this receptor is a man aged 60 to 75 with non-small cell lung cancer. This CDR3 reads CTSSPVSGRGSYEQYF. The CDR3 region has the DNA TGTACCAGCAGCCCAGTTAGCGGGAGGGGTTCTTACGAGCAGTACTTC.